Listed below are T cell receptor beta chains from one sample, sequenced in a study of patients and donors after allogeneic stem cell transplantation. From the RT-PCR reads, TCRdb called clonotypes with MiXCR, one entry per CDR3 protein. This table holds about 960,000 distinct CDR3 sequences, about a sixth found once. Material: blood, either unsorted or a sorted T cell fraction (not recorded which). The receptors shown here come from a human donor who was either an allogeneic HSCT recipient or a stem cell or donor lymphocyte infusion donor (not recorded which). It is not recorded whose cells these are; they may come from a transplant donor. Each CDR3 is given with its conserved first and last residue. Fields, in order: CDR3 length, V gene, clone size, J gene, D gene, CDR3 protein, CDR3 DNA. The D gene is left open where the match is weak. Clone size is given for some rows only: seen once, a few or many times, or a class if the clone is expanded.

15	TRBV25-1	.	TRBJ2-5	.	CASSPAQRRQETQYF	TGTGCCAGCAGCCCCGCCCAGCGGCGTCAAGAGACCCAGTACTTC
15	TRBV6-5	.	TRBJ2-3	TRBD1	CASSYLGTGVDTQYF	TGTGCCAGCAGTTACCTCGGGACAGGGGTTGATACGCAGTATTTT
13	TRBV9	.	TRBJ1-1	.	CASSGEGPTEAFF	TGTGCCAGCAGCGGTGAAGGGCCCACTGAAGCTTTCTTT
13	TRBV6-1	.	TRBJ2-7	.	CASTGGFAREQYF	TGTGCCAGCACTGGAGGTTTTGCCCGGGAGCAGTACTTC
16	TRBV27	.	TRBJ1-4	.	CASTSLGDGVNEKLFF	TGTGCCAGCACTTCTCTGGGGGACGGAGTGAATGAAAAACTGTTTTTT
14	TRBV12-3/TRBV12-4	many	TRBJ2-1	TRBD2	CASSFSGSIYEQFF	TGTGCCAGCAGTTTTAGCGGGAGCATCTATGAGCAGTTCTTC
18	TRBV24-1	.	TRBJ2-3	TRBD1	CATSDIPGQGVATDTQYF	TGTGCCACCAGTGATATACCCGGACAGGGGGTAGCGACAGATACGCAGTATTTT
16	TRBV12-3/TRBV12-4	many	TRBJ2-1	.	CASRWDRDSLYNEQFF	TGTGCCAGCAGGTGGGATCGGGACTCGCTCTACAATGAGCAGTTCTTC
15	TRBV6-2/TRBV6-3	.	TRBJ2-1	.	CASSRRLSSYNEQFF	TGTGCCAGCAGCCGCAGATTGAGCTCCTACAATGAGCAGTTCTTC
17	TRBV24-1	.	TRBJ2-3	TRBD1	CATSDAGQGALTDTQYF	TGTGCCACCAGTGACGCTGGACAGGGGGCCCTTACAGATACGCAGTATTTT
15	TRBV2	.	TRBJ1-4	.	CASRGGAAIGEKLFF	TGTGCCAGCAGGGGGGGGGCCGCCATAGGTGAAAAACTGTTTTTT